A selection of T cell receptor beta chains follows, all from one sample in a study of blood T cell repertoires in COVID-19. Some clones are missing from TCRdb's copy, which holds only in-frame ones; the method was immunoSEQ multiplex PCR. The sample shows about 150,000 clones, about 85% of them seen only once. Sequencing was carried out using peripheral blood. Receptors were obtained from a woman aged 60-75 years with active or convalescent COVID-19. The CDR3 runs from the conserved cysteine through the conserved F or W. A D gene is named only where the DNA matches it firmly. For some rows the clone size is stated as once, few or many, or as a class when expanded; others skip it.

j_call	v_call	d_call	clone_size	cdr3_aa	cdr3_nt
TRBJ1-5	TRBV5-6	-	once	CASSLAGNLQPQHF	TGTGCCAGCAGCTTGGCTGGTAATCTACAGCCCCAGCATTTT
TRBJ2-7	TRBV4-3	TRBD1	few	CASSQDRGQVSYEQYF	TGCGCCAGCAGCCAAGATCGAGGACAGGTCTCCTACGAGCAGTACTTC
TRBJ1-2	TRBV6-6	-	-	CASSSLGGYTF	TGTGCCAGCAGTTCATTGGGCGGCTACACCTTC
TRBJ1-1	TRBV12-5	-	-	CASGLVLWGTRDRNTEAFF	TGTGCTAGTGGTTTGGTACTCTGGGGGACAAGGGACCGGAACACTGAAGCTTTCTTT
TRBJ1-5	TRBV27	TRBD1	-	CASSSRGYGQPQHF	TGTGCCAGCAGCTCCAGGGGGTACGGTCAGCCCCAGCATTTT
TRBJ2-5	TRBV3-1/TRBV3-2	TRBD2	once	CASSQVGGEETQYF	TGTGCCAGCAGCCAAGTGGGAGGGGAAGAGACCCAGTACTTC
TRBJ1-5	TRBV10-1	TRBD1	-	CASSDIPGQGVLIRPQHF	TGCGCCAGCAGTGATATCCCAGGACAGGGCGTTTTAATCAGGCCCCAGCATTTT
TRBJ1-3	TRBV7-2	-	-	CASSLVGDIVSGNTIYF	TGTGCCAGCAGCTTAGTAGGGGACATAGTCTCTGGAAACACCATATATTTT
TRBJ2-6	TRBV18	-	once	CASSPPQATYSGANVLTF	TGTGCCAGCTCACCACCGCAGGCCACCTACTCTGGGGCCAACGTCCTGACTTTC
TRBJ1-1	TRBV3-1/TRBV3-2	-	-	CASSQGGHTEAFF	TGTGCCAGCAGCCAAGGAGGCCACACTGAAGCTTTCTTT
TRBJ1-3	TRBV6-2/TRBV6-3	-	few	CASSYVGGNTIYF	TGTGCCAGCAGTTACGTCGGGGGAAACACCATATATTTT
TRBJ2-1	TRBV7-9	TRBD2	-	CASSLPGLAGNEQFF	TGTGCCAGCAGTCTTCCGGGACTAGCGGGCAATGAGCAGTTCTTC
TRBJ1-2	TRBV11-2	-	-	CASSSQNVGYTF	TGTGCCAGCAGCTCCCAGAATGTCGGCTACACCTTC
TRBJ1-5	TRBV10-3	-	once	CAISATENQPQHF	TGTGCCATCAGTGCGACAGAGAATCAGCCCCAGCATTTT
TRBJ2-1	TRBV5-6	-	-	CASSEYNEQFF	TGTGCCAGCAGCGAGTACAATGAGCAGTTCTTC
TRBJ1-3	TRBV19	TRBD1	-	CASSNGQGFGNTIYF	TGTGCCAGTAGTAACGGACAGGGGTTTGGAAACACCATATATTTT
TRBJ1-1	TRBV7-8	-	few	CASSLDRLGDTEAFF	TGTGCCAGCAGCTTAGACAGGCTAGGGGACACTGAAGCTTTCTTT
TRBJ1-2	TRBV5-4	TRBD1	-	CASSLGTGEGYGYTF	TGTGCCAGCAGCTTGGGAACAGGGGAAGGGTATGGCTACACCTTC
TRBJ1-1	TRBV27	TRBD1	once	CASSPERQGSTEAFF	TGTGCCAGCAGTCCCGAAAGACAGGGAAGCACTGAAGCTTTCTTT
TRBJ2-2	TRBV18	TRBD1	-	CASSPATGLTGELFF	TGTGCCAGCTCACCGGCGACAGGGCTGACCGGGGAGCTGTTTTTT
TRBJ1-1	TRBV6-5	TRBD1	-	CASSDSGQGNTEAFF	TGTGCCAGCAGTGACTCGGGACAGGGGAACACTGAAGCTTTCTTT
TRBJ1-3	TRBV12-5	-	once	CASGLEHVEASGNTIYF	TGTGCTAGTGGTTTGGAACATGTTGAGGCCTCTGGAAACACCATATATTTT
TRBJ2-5	TRBV9	TRBD2	once	CASSIKAGGRETQYF	TGTGCCAGCAGCATTAAAGCGGGGGGGCGTGAGACCCAGTACTTC
TRBJ1-1	TRBV4-1	TRBD1	once	CASRGQLRMNTEAFF	TGCGCCAGCAGGGGACAGCTTCGGATGAACACTGAAGCTTTCTTT
TRBJ1-1	TRBV29-1	-	-	CSVEKDSTPEAFF	TGCAGCGTTGAAAAGGACAGTACCCCTGAAGCTTTCTTT
TRBJ1-2	TRBV19	TRBD1	-	CASSISGTGEYYGYTF	TGTGCCAGTAGTATTTCCGGGACAGGGGAGTACTATGGCTACACCTTC
TRBJ1-2	TRBV9	-	-	CASSVDTWDRDSYTF	TGTGCCAGCAGCGTAGATACTTGGGACCGGGACAGCTACACCTTC
TRBJ2-3	TRBV7-3	TRBD2	-	CASSSKLAVGVPDTQYF	TGTGCCAGCAGCTCCAAACTAGCGGTGGGCGTCCCAGATACGCAGTATTTT